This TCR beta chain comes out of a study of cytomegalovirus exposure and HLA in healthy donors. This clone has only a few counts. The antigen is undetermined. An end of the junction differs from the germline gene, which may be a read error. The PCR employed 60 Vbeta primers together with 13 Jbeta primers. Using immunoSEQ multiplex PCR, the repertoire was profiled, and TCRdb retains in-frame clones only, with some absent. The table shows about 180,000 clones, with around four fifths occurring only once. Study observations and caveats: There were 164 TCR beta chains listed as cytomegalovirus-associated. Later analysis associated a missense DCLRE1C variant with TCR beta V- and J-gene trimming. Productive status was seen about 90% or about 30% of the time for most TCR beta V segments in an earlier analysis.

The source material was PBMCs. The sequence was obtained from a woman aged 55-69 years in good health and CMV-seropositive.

This CDR3 is CASSGLGAAGANGLTF. The CDR3 region has the DNA TGTGCCAGCAGTGGTCTAGGTGCAGCTGGGGCCAACGGCCTGACTTTC. V is TRBV6-1 and J is TRBJ2-6; a possible D gene is TRBD1 (5 bases). This CDR3 has 16 residues. CDR1 is MNHNS and CDR2 is SASEGT in the germline V gene.